There are a few counts of the clone carrying this TCR beta chain. Antigen unknown. The sample belongs to a study of PD-1 blockade in mismatch repair-deficient tumors. Overall study context: Patients had about a dozen mismatch repair-deficient cancer types, all previously treated and progressing.

All patients were mismatch repair deficient, assessed by either PCR or immunohistochemistry. TCR sequencing covered a few patients who responded to pembrolizumab. Sequenced by immunoSEQ multiplex PCR; TCRdb stores in-frame clones only, minus some. The table has about 16,000 clones, roughly 84% seen once. The study, taken as a whole, reports: Tumor-resident clones, often undetectable pretreatment in blood, expanded then contracted after pembrolizumab.

This clonotype was sampled from an adult with mismatch repair-deficient cancer. The sample in question was PBMCs, obtained before pembrolizumab treatment.

CDR3 loop: CASSYSGRNQPQHF. As DNA, the CDR3 is TGTGCCAGCAGTTATTCCGGGCGCAATCAGCCCCAGCATTTT. The rearrangement uses TRBV6-6 and TRBJ1-5; D is uncertain. Trimming cost V 3 bases and J 2 bases, with 8 bases left between them. Germline-derived CDR1 and CDR2 are MNHNY and SVGAGI (reference sequence). The length of the CDR3 is 14 residues.